Here is one T cell receptor (beta chain) with its context. This specimen comes from a study of human T cells and chemical hapten exposure. Overall study: Per-sample variation in TCR yield stemmed mainly from small pooled library volume differences.

This sample's time point: patch test 3, about 24 weeks after DPC sensitization. The treatment is: therapeutic diphenylcyclopropenone sensitization with weekly scalp DPC. Sample donors consisted of patients with alopecia, aged 18 to 70 years, who were suitable for DPC. The library gave individual cDNA molecules unique molecular identifiers. TCRdb passed the RACE reads through MiXCR, listing each CDR3 protein once. This table holds about 190,000 distinct CDR3 sequences, more than 20% found once. Trimming took off 5 bases at V and 0 bases at J, with 13 bases between the two ends. In germline, CDR1 is SGHTA, CDR2 FQGTGA. This CDR3 comprises 16 residues.

The specimen comprised whole blood, sampled in connection with sensitization to the hapten diphenylcyclopropenone (DPC). The V gene is TRBV7-3, the J gene TRBJ2-2; D remains ambiguous. The receptor was isolated from a woman aged 40-49 years with alopecia areata. Some clones in this sample may be carry-over from other donors' samples. CDR3 sequence (DNA): TGTGCCAGCAGCCCCCAGCTGGCAGCGAACACCGGGGAGCTGTTTTTT. This gives the protein CASSPQLAANTGELFF.